These 10 T cell receptor beta chains were all obtained from the same sample, sequenced in a study of T cell responses to AZD1222 COVID-19 vaccine. TCRdb's table, derived via immunoSEQ multiplex PCR, lists solely in-frame clones and lacks some. In the table there are 120,000 to 150,000 clones, approximately 88% of which are singletons. The material sequenced was peripheral blood, taken on day 0 of MenACWY control vaccination. These receptors were obtained from an adult in good health.

V gene TRBV11-2 combines with J gene TRBJ2-2; D may be TRBD2 (6 bases). Germline V lookup: CDR1 SGHAT, CDR2 FQNNGV. CDR3 size: 16 residues. V lost 6 bases and J lost 1, with 15 bases in between. In nucleotides, the CDR3 is TGTGCCAGCAGAAACTTCGGGACTGTGAACACCGGGGAGCTGTTTTTT. Residues: CASRNFGTVNTGELFF.

The genes are TRBV7-2 and TRBJ2-1; D perhaps matches TRBD1 (5 bases). The CDR3 totals 16 residues. Germline V gives CDR1 SGHTA, CDR2 FQGNSA. Trimming stripped 3 bases from V and 0 bases from J, with 12 bases between. The CDR3: CASSFLWGSSYNEQFF. CDR3 coding DNA: TGTGCCAGCAGCTTCCTCTGGGGCAGCTCCTACAATGAGCAGTTCTTC.

The gene calls are TRBV10-3 and TRBJ2-3, with 10 bases fitting TRBD2. CDR3 size: 16 residues. Trimming cost V 2 bases and J 1 base; bases outside gene matches: 3. The germline CDR1 and CDR2 sequences are ENHRY and SYGVKD. CDR3 bases: TGTGCCATCAGTGAGGCACTAGCGGGGCGCACAGATACGCAGTATTTT. This codes for CAISEALAGRTDTQYF.

This chain joins TRBV9 and TRBJ2-2; unclear D gene. The CDR3 runs 14 residues. Germline V CDR1 and CDR2: SGDLS, YYNGEE. Trimming removed 0 bases from V and 5 bases from J, with 8 bases in between. The DNA of the CDR3 is TGTGCCAGCAGCGTAGGGGTCGCTACCGGGGAGCTGTTTTTT. Translation: CASSVGVATGELFF.

The J gene is TRBJ1-2, the V gene TRBV11-3; the match to TRBD1 covers 8 bases. CDR1 and CDR2 (germline): SGHNT, YENEEA. The CDR3 runs to 16 residues. Trimming at V came to 6 bases and at J to 0 bases, leaving 9 bases not matched to a gene. The CDR3 DNA is TGTGCCAGCAGTCCAGTGCAGGGGGCCCCTAACTATGGCTACACCTTC. It is translated as CASSPVQGAPNYGYTF.

The gene calls are TRBV7-3 and TRBJ2-1; 9 bases line up with TRBD2. Germline loops: CDR1 SGHTA, CDR2 FQGTGA. The CDR3 covers 16 residues. J was trimmed by 5 bases and V by 5 bases; bases with no gene match: 10. The CDR3 sequence: CASSPQGLAGHNEQFF. The CDR3 bases are TGTGCCAGCAGCCCCCAAGGGCTAGCGGGGCACAATGAGCAGTTCTTC.

This chain uses TRBV9 with TRBJ1-2; D perhaps matches TRBD1 (5 bases). The CDR3 length is 14 residues. CDR1 is SGDLS, CDR2 YYNGEE, per germline. V shed 0 bases and J shed 6 bases, with 12 bases lying between them. The DNA of the CDR3 is TGTGCCAGCAGCGTAGTTACACGGGGGAATGGCTACACCTTC. It codes for CASSVVTRGNGYTF.

The chain joins TRBV20-1 to TRBJ2-5; 8 bases line up with TRBD1. Germline V gene sequence: CDR1 DFQATT, CDR2 SNEGSKA (reference sequence). Unmatched junction bases numbered 4, after V lost 3 bases and J lost 4 bases. This CDR3 contains 13 residues. The CDR3 reads CSASGRGRETQYF. CDR3 nucleotides: TGCAGTGCTAGTGGCAGGGGGCGAGAGACCCAGTACTTC.

This chain connects TRBV30 to TRBJ2-5; 11 bases are a match to TRBD1. The CDR3 length is 12 residues. CDR1 is GTSNPN and CDR2 is SVGIG in the germline V gene (reference sequence). The CDR3 DNA sequence: TGTGCTTGGGACAGGGGGAGAGAGACCCAGTACTTC. Amino acid sequence: CAWDRGRETQYF.

The CDR3, as DNA: TGTGCCAGCAGTTTATTCGGGACAGGGTCCCATGAGCAGTTCTTC. Its translation: CASSLFGTGSHEQFF. This rearrangement joins TRBV27 to TRBJ2-1, with 9 bases that match TRBD1. The length of the CDR3 is 15 residues. Unmatched junction bases numbered 6, after V lost 1 base and J lost 8 bases. CDR1 is MNHEY, CDR2 SMNVEV, per germline (reference sequence).